Ten or more counts support the clone carrying this T cell receptor beta chain. TCR cDNA molecules were tagged individually, and each one carried a unique molecular identifier. Using its own MiXCR run on the 5' RACE reads, TCRdb lists one record per CDR3 protein. The profile covers tens of thousands of distinct CDR3 sequences, with over 5% appearing a single time and 20% to 25% taken by the ten largest. The sample comes from a study of spatial heterogeneity in lung cancer. Indicated time point: blood at routine non-recurrence follow-up after resection. The authors sequenced whole RNA from tumor, nontumor lung or frozen PBMC without sorting. Trimming removed 9 bases at V and 3 bases at J, with 20 bases between. The germline V gene has CDR1 SGHRS and CDR2 YFSETQ. The CDR3 totals 15 residues.

V gene TRBV5-1 combines with J gene TRBJ2-3, with D maybe TRBD1 (6 bases). The sample consisted of PBMCs, taken at follow-up. This TCR derives from a female donor with early-stage non-small cell lung cancer. The CDR3 sequence is CATSLGTPGTDTQYF. In DNA, the CDR3 is TGCGCCACCTCTCTCGGGACACCGGGGACAGATACGCAGTATTTT.